One and the same sample provided the 15 T cell receptor beta chains below, sequenced in a study of OX40 agonist ivuxolimab in advanced cancers. Some clones are missing from TCRdb's copy, which holds only in-frame ones; the method was immunoSEQ multiplex PCR. The table has 65,000 to 80,000 clones, approximately 88% seen once. Sequenced material: CD4+ or CD8+ T cells sorted from blood, taken in a trial of the OX40 agonist ivuxolimab. The receptors stem from an adult with an advanced solid tumor such as melanoma, head and neck, liver or kidney cancer.

The J gene is TRBJ2-7, the V gene TRBV19, with D perhaps matching TRBD2 (5 bases). Trimming cost V 9 bases and J 0 bases, with 15 bases left between them. This CDR3 has 14 amino acids. Germline CDR1 LNHDA, CDR2 SQIVND (reference sequence). The CDR3 reads CASLGSRNSYEQYF. The CDR3 region has the DNA TGTGCCAGCCTAGGGAGCAGGAACTCCTACGAGCAGTACTTC.

The rearrangement uses TRBV7-8 and TRBJ1-1; a possible D gene is TRBD1 (5 bases). CDR3 length equals 13 residues. V was shortened by 5 bases and J by 4 bases, with 11 bases between the two germline ends. From germline, CDR1 is SGHVS and CDR2 FQNEAQ. The CDR3 DNA is TGTGCCAGCAGCCCCGTCGGGGGCACTGAAGCTTTCTTT. Protein sequence: CASSPVGGTEAFF. Supplemented by reference TRBV7-8 and TRBJ1-1, the full variable domain reads GAGVSQSPRYKVAKRGQDVALRCDPISGHVSLFWYQQALGQGPEFLTYFQNEAQLDKSGLPSDRFFAERPEGSVSTLKIQRTQQEDSAVYLCASSPVGGTEAFFGQGTRLTVV.

The rearrangement uses TRBV27 and TRBJ2-1; 8 positions match TRBD2. The germline V gene has CDR1 MNHEY and CDR2 SMNVEV (reference sequence). This CDR3 region has 12 residues. With 7 bases clipped from V and 10 bases from J, the junction kept 6 bases outside the gene matches. CDR3 protein: CASTSGLQEQFF. DNA of the CDR3: TGTGCCAGCACTAGCGGGCTTCAGGAGCAGTTCTTC.

The V and J genes are TRBV5-1 and TRBJ1-1; TRBD1 aligns across 7 bases. The CDR3 covers 15 residues. CDR1 SGHRS and CDR2 YFSETQ come from the germline V gene. V lost 4 bases to trimming and J lost 2 bases; unmatched junction nucleotides: 8. The CDR3 sequence is CASSPRQGPNTEAFF. DNA of the CDR3: TGCGCCAGCAGCCCGAGACAGGGCCCAAACACTGAAGCTTTCTTT.

V usage is TRBV4-1 and J usage is TRBJ2-7, with no clear D. Germline-derived CDR1 and CDR2 are MGHRA and YSYEKL. The V and J ends lost 1 base and 4 bases respectively, with 8 bases between them. The CDR3 spans 13 residues. In nucleotides, the CDR3 is TGCGCCAGCAGCCAAGGGCAGAGGTACGAGCAGTACTTC. Protein: CASSQGQRYEQYF.

V is TRBV7-6 and J is TRBJ2-7; D possibly corresponds to TRBD2 (6 bases). V lost 1 base and J 0 bases, leaving 10 bases between the germline ends. CDR3 size: 15 residues. Germline values: CDR1 SGHVS, CDR2 FNYEAQ. CDR3 protein: CASSLVADSSYEQYF. As DNA, the CDR3 is TGTGCCAGCAGCTTAGTAGCGGATAGCTCCTACGAGCAGTACTTC.

The CDR3 spells CSGTSGRAVEYNEQFF. DNA for the CDR3: TGCAGCGGGACTAGCGGGAGGGCCGTGGAGTACAATGAGCAGTTCTTC. This chain joins TRBV29-1 and TRBJ2-1; the match to TRBD2 covers 15 bases. Germline V lookup: CDR1 SQVTM, CDR2 ANQGSEA. Losses at the gene ends were 7 bases for V and 4 bases for J; bases not matched to a gene: 8. This CDR3 contains 16 residues.

This chain links TRBV6-6 with TRBJ2-7, with 7 bases that match TRBD1. Unmatched junction bases numbered 9, after V lost 5 bases and J lost 5 bases. CDR1 is MNHNY and CDR2 is SVGAGI in the germline V gene (reference sequence). CDR3 length: 14 amino acids. The CDR3 sequence is CASSPYKTGNEQYF. The CDR3 DNA follows: TGTGCCAGCAGTCCTTATAAGACAGGGAACGAGCAGTACTTC.

This clone appeared a single time. V and J are TRBV7-9 and TRBJ1-3, with TRBD1 matching 7 bases. In germline, CDR1 is SEHNR, CDR2 FQNEAQ (reference sequence). The CDR3 sequence is 15 residues long. The trim removed 5 bases at V and 4 bases at J, leaving 8 bases unmatched. In DNA form, the CDR3 reads TGTGCCAGCAGCGGAACCAGGGGGGACGGAAACACCATATATTTT. Its protein is CASSGTRGDGNTIYF.

The V and J genes are TRBV4-1 and TRBJ2-7; TRBD2 aligns across 9 bases. Germline assignment: CDR1 MGHRA and CDR2 YSYEKL. V dropped 0 bases and J dropped 6; count of bases not matched to a gene: 9. The CDR3 length is 16 residues. This CDR3 reads CASSQDGIAGALEQYF. CDR3 coding DNA: TGCGCCAGCAGCCAAGATGGTATAGCGGGAGCTCTCGAGCAGTACTTC.

The table lists this clone with a few counts. The gene calls are TRBV6-1 and TRBJ1-5; D unresolved. Between the trimmed V and J ends, which lost 7 bases and 2 bases, there was a span of 9 bases. The CDR3 length is 13 residues. The V gene's germline CDR1 is MNHNS and CDR2 SASEGT. CDR3 loop: CASKEFGNQPQHF. The DNA for the CDR3 is TGTGCCAGCAAGGAGTTTGGCAATCAGCCCCAGCATTTT.

The V call is TRBV25-1, the J call TRBJ1-4; D is possibly TRBD1 (5 bases). CDR1 and CDR2 from the germline V gene are MGHDK and SYGVNS. V dropped 4 bases and J dropped 10 bases, with 10 bases sitting between them. The CDR3 contains 12 residues. The CDR3 nucleotides read TGTGCCAGCAGTGGTACGGGGGGAAAACTGTTTTTT. Translation: CASSGTGGKLFF.

This clone was counted between two and nine times. The chain is built from TRBV11-2 and TRBJ2-7, with no clear D. CDR1 is SGHAT and CDR2 is FQNNGV in the germline V gene. V was shortened by 1 base and J by 2 bases, with 9 bases between the two germline ends. The CDR3 loop spans 14 amino acids. CDR3 nucleotide sequence: TGTGCCAGCAGCTTAGTTGGTTATACCTACGAGCAGTACTTC. It yields the protein CASSLVGYTYEQYF.

This chain joins TRBV19 and TRBJ1-5; D remains ambiguous. Deletions cut 3 bases from V and 4 bases from J, with 16 bases between. This CDR3 has 16 residues. The germline CDR1 and CDR2 sequences are LNHDA and SQIVND (reference sequence). The DNA of the CDR3 is TGTGCCAGTAGTATCTCTATCGGGATGGGGAATCAGCCCCAGCATTTT. The encoded protein is CASSISIGMGNQPQHF. Using reference TRBV19 and TRBJ1-5 for the parts outside the CDR3, the full variable domain is DGGITQSPKYLFRKEGQNVTLSCEQNLNHDAMYWYRQDPGQGLRLIYYSQIVNDFQKGDIAEGYSVSREKKESFPLTVTSAQKNPTAFYLCASSISIGMGNQPQHFGDGTRLSIL.

J is TRBJ2-6 and V is TRBV6-9, with D unresolved. Germline CDR1 reads MNHGY; CDR2 reads SVAAGI. This CDR3 comprises 18 residues. The V gene lost 4 bases and the J gene lost 5 bases, with 21 bases spanning the gap. As DNA, the CDR3 is TGTGCCAGCAGTTGCTCTAGGCCTCGACAAAGTCGGGCCAACGTCCTGACTTTC. Translating it yields CASSCSRPRQSRANVLTF.